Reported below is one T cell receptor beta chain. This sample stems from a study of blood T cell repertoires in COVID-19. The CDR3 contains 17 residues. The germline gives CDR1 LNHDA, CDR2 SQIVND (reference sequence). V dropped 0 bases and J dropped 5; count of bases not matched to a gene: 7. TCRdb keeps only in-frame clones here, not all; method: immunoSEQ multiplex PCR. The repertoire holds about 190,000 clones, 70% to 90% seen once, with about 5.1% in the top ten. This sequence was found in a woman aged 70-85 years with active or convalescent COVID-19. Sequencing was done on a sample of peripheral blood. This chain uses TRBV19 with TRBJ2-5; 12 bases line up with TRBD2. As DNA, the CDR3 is TGTGCCAGTAGTATAGATATACTAGCGGGAGGAGGTGAGACCCAGTACTTC. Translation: CASSIDILAGGGETQYF.